The rows below give T cell receptor beta chains drawn from one sample of a study of blood T cell repertoires in COVID-19. The assay was immunoSEQ multiplex PCR, and TCRdb's table has in-frame clones only and misses some. The sample contains 35,000 to 55,000 clones, 87% of which appear only once. The sample taken for sequencing was peripheral blood. The receptor source for this set is a human donor in a cohort sampled during active COVID-19. Both conserved end residues are part of each CDR3. The order of the fields is V gene, J gene, D gene, CDR3 DNA, CDR3 protein. D genes are given only for firm matches.

TRBV5-8	TRBJ2-7	TRBD2	TGTGCCAGCAGCATCCCGACTAGCGGGAGGGCGTACGAGCAGTACTTC	CASSIPTSGRAYEQYF
TRBV12-3/TRBV12-4	TRBJ2-2	-	TGTGCCAGCAGTTTAGCGGGCCCCCGGGAGCTGTTTTTT	CASSLAGPRELFF
TRBV5-8	TRBJ2-7	TRBD1	TGTGCCAGCAGCTTCTACAGGGGATACGAGCAGTACTTC	CASSFYRGYEQYF
TRBV29-1	TRBJ1-5	-	TGCAGCGCCTCGTGGGGAGTCAATCAGCCCCAGCATTTT	CSASWGVNQPQHF
TRBV10-3	TRBJ1-2	TRBD1	TGTGCCATCAGTCCGGGACAGGGGAACTATGGCTACACCTTC	CAISPGQGNYGYTF
TRBV24-1	TRBJ2-1	TRBD2	TGTGCCACCAGTGATTTTAAAGGGAGCGGGAGGGATTACAATGAGCAGTTCTTC	CATSDFKGSGRDYNEQFF
TRBV7-8	TRBJ2-5	TRBD1	TGTGCCAGCAGCGAGGGTGGGACAGGACAAGAGACCCAGTACTTC	CASSEGGTGQETQYF
TRBV30	TRBJ2-5	TRBD1	TGTGCCTGGAGCAGACAGGGGTTTGAGACCCAGTACTTC	CAWSRQGFETQYF
TRBV30	TRBJ1-4	-	TGTGCCTACACCTGGGGGGGATCAACTAATGAAAAACTGTTTTTT	CAYTWGGSTNEKLFF
TRBV29-1	TRBJ2-7	-	TGCAGCGTTCGCGGGGCGAGCGGAAGCTCCTACGAGCAGTACTTC	CSVRGASGSSYEQYF
TRBV19	TRBJ1-6	-	TGTGCCAGTAGTCTCTATTTTCGCGAAAAATTGGTCGGGTCACCCCTCCACTTT	CASSLYFREKLVGSPLHF